These 27 T cell receptor beta chains share one sample of origin, sequenced in a study of shared T cell receptors in the human thymus. Profiled with immunoSEQ multiplex PCR; TCRdb holds only in-frame clones, not every one. The sample includes 700,000 or so clones, approximately 85% seen only once; the top ten take 0.0095% to 0.013%. These data were also reused for a study on human thymus T cells.

The sample consisted of thymocytes. The source is a girl under two years old with a congenital heart defect.

This clone came up a few times. This chain connects TRBV6-1 to TRBJ2-5; tentative D call: TRBD2 (7 bases). The V and J ends lost 7 bases and 4 bases respectively, with 16 bases between them. Germline lookup yields CDR1 MNHNS and CDR2 SASEGT. The CDR3 has 14 residues. The CDR3 DNA sequence: TGTGCCAGCATTCGCCGGGGGGCCCCAGAGACCCAGTACTTC. It specifies CASIRRGAPETQYF.

The V and J genes are TRBV14 and TRBJ1-2; perhaps TRBD1 as D (6 bases). The CDR3 runs 14 residues. CDR1 and CDR2 (germline): SGHDN, FVKESK. The V end was cut by 2 bases, the J end by 7 bases, with 14 bases between. The CDR3 sequence: CASSQSQGPIGYTF. CDR3 bases: TGTGCCAGCAGCCAATCCCAGGGGCCCATTGGCTACACCTTC.

The genes are TRBV6-5 and TRBJ1-5, with D uncertain. The V end lost 0 bases, the J end lost 0 bases, and 6 bases lay between the germline ends. The V gene's germline CDR1 is MNHEY and CDR2 SVGAGI. The CDR3 runs to 15 residues. This CDR3 is CASSYSLFSNQPQHF. In DNA, the CDR3 is TGTGCCAGCAGTTACTCCCTTTTTAGCAATCAGCCCCAGCATTTT.

Worth noting for this clone: Other DNA sequences in the same sample also yield this CDR3. The V call is TRBV9, the J call TRBJ1-4; tentative D call: TRBD1 (6 bases). Per the germline V gene, CDR1 is SGDLS and CDR2 is YYNGEE. The V gene lost 0 bases and the J gene lost 0 bases, with 6 bases spanning the gap. The CDR3 contains 15 residues. CDR3 nucleotide sequence: TGTGCCAGCAGCGTAGAGGGGGCAACTAATGAAAAACTGTTTTTT. Translation gives CASSVEGATNEKLFF.

V and J are TRBV5-1 and TRBJ1-3, with a weak D call TRBD1 (6 bases). The V gene's germline CDR1 is SGHRS and CDR2 YFSETQ. V was trimmed by 5 bases and J by 2 bases, leaving 14 bases between them. The CDR3 is made up of 15 amino acids. This CDR3 is CASRWGGPPGNTIYF. CDR3 nucleotides: TGCGCCAGCAGATGGGGGGGCCCACCTGGAAACACCATATATTTT.

V is TRBV19 and J is TRBJ1-2; D gene uncertain. The CDR3 consists of 13 residues. Germline V gene data show CDR1 as LNHDA and CDR2 as SQIVND (reference sequence). The V gene lost 7 bases and the J gene lost 2 bases, with 11 bases spanning the gap. The CDR3 sequence is CASNVFLNYGYTF. CDR3 nucleotide sequence: TGTGCCAGTAATGTGTTCTTAAACTATGGCTACACCTTC. Full variable domain (remainder filled in from reference TRBV19 and TRBJ1-2): DGGITQSPKYLFRKEGQNVTLSCEQNLNHDAMYWYRQDPGQGLRLIYYSQIVNDFQKGDIAEGYSVSREKKESFPLTVTSAQKNPTAFYLCASNVFLNYGYTFGSGTRLTVV.

The chain carries TRBV7-9 and TRBJ2-7; 11 bases line up with TRBD1. This CDR3 is 17 amino acids long. Germline V gene data show CDR1 as SEHNR and CDR2 as FQNEAQ (reference sequence). After removal of 3 bases from V and 3 bases from J, the junction contained 10 bases not matched to a gene. CDR3 sequence: CASSFRSRDRGIYEQYF. The CDR3 coding sequence is TGTGCCAGCAGCTTTAGAAGCCGGGACAGGGGGATCTACGAGCAGTACTTC. Drawing the rest from reference TRBV7-9 and TRBJ2-7, the complete variable domain is DTGVSQNPRHKITKRGQNVTFRCDPISEHNRLYWYRQTLGQGPEFLTYFQNEAQLEKSRLLSDRFSAERPKGSFSTLEIQRTEQGDSAMYLCASSFRSRDRGIYEQYFGPGTRLTVT.

The chain links TRBV7-3 to TRBJ2-2, with TRBD2 identical over 10 bases. There are 17 residues in the CDR3. The V and J ends lost 2 bases and 6 bases, in that order; junction bases with no gene match: 9. CDR1 and CDR2 (germline): SGHTA, FQGTGA. In DNA form, the CDR3 reads TGTGCCAGCAGCTTAGGAGGGACTAGCGTGATGGCCGGGGAGCTGTTTTTT. Translated, it gives CASSLGGTSVMAGELFF.

The chain joins TRBV5-6 to TRBJ2-1, with TRBD2 as a possible D gene (7 bases). The length of the CDR3 is 17 residues. Germline CDR1 and CDR2: SGHDT and YYEEEE. V lost 6 bases, J lost 3 bases, and 22 bases lay in between. The CDR3: CASTTRGRGVHYNEQFF. Here the CDR3 DNA reads TGTGCCAGCACGACGCGGGGGAGGGGGGTTCACTACAATGAGCAGTTCTTC.

The rearrangement links TRBV27 to TRBJ2-1; TRBD1 might be the D (5 bases). The CDR3 has 13 residues. The V gene lost 6 bases and the J gene lost 2 bases, with 8 bases spanning the gap. CDR1 is MNHEY and CDR2 is SMNVEV in the germline V gene (reference sequence). The CDR3 DNA reads TGTGCCAGCAGGTCAGGGACCTACAATGAGCAGTTCTTC. Translation: CASRSGTYNEQFF.

Only a few counts were recorded for this clone. J is TRBJ1-3 and V is TRBV6-1; perhaps TRBD1 as D (5 bases). Germline V gene data show CDR1 as MNHNS and CDR2 as SASEGT. This CDR3 contains 16 residues. V lost 4 bases and J 0 bases, leaving 13 bases between the germline ends. The CDR3 spells CASSGGLNLSGNTIYF. The CDR3 nucleotides read TGTGCCAGCAGTGGGGGACTGAACCTCTCTGGAAACACCATATATTTT.

This rearrangement joins TRBV7-9 to TRBJ2-3, with D tentatively TRBD2 (6 bases). The CDR3 extends over 16 amino acids. V lost 4 bases and J lost 4, with 18 bases in between. Germline CDR1 reads SEHNR; CDR2 reads FQNEAQ (reference sequence). The DNA of the CDR3 is TGTGCCAGCAGCTCCTACGCAGGGTGGGAGGCAGATACGCAGTATTTT. It encodes CASSSYAGWEADTQYF.

The chain recombines TRBV6-4 with TRBJ1-1; D ambiguous. The CDR3 extends over 18 amino acids. Trimming took 0 bases from V and 5 from J, leaving 22 bases between them. CDR1 MRHNA and CDR2 SNTAGT come from the germline V gene. Written as DNA, the CDR3 is TGTGCCAGCAGTGACTCGAGTGGGTTCGGCCTGGGAGGAACTGAAGCTTTCTTT. Protein sequence: CASSDSSGFGLGGTEAFF.

The chain joins TRBV2 to TRBJ1-3; the match to TRBD1 covers 7 bases. V was clipped by 6 bases and J by 2 bases; unmatched bases: 10. CDR3 length: 16 amino acids. The germline V gene has CDR1 SNHLY and CDR2 FYNNEI. CDR3 sequence reads: CASRGTGDTAGNTIYF. CDR3 bases: TGTGCCAGCAGAGGAACAGGGGATACCGCTGGAAACACCATATATTTT.

This clone appeared once. This chain links TRBV15 with TRBJ1-1; maybe TRBD1 (5 bases). With 1 base removed from V and 1 base from J, the gap between germline ends came to 10 bases. Germline V gives CDR1 LNHNV, CDR2 YYDKDF (reference sequence). This CDR3 has 15 residues. CDR3 region: CATSRVRAPNTEAFF. DNA for the CDR3: TGTGCCACCAGCAGAGTCAGGGCCCCGAACACTGAAGCTTTCTTT. The whole variable domain, remainder taken from reference TRBV15 and TRBJ1-1, is DAMVIQNPRYQVTQFGKPVTLSCSQTLNHNVMYWYQQKSSQAPKLLFHYYDKDFNNEADTPDNFQSRRPNTSFCFLDIRSPGLGDTAMYLCATSRVRAPNTEAFFGQGTRLTVV.

The genes are TRBV6-5 and TRBJ1-4, with D possibly TRBD1 on 5 matching bases. Germline values: CDR1 MNHEY, CDR2 SVGAGI. Between the trimmed V and J ends, which lost 7 bases and 7 bases, there was a span of 16 bases. This CDR3 has 14 residues. The CDR3 nucleotides are TGTGCCAGCACCCACGGGGGGGTTGGTGAAAAACTGTTTTTT. This codes for CASTHGGVGEKLFF.

V usage is TRBV7-2 and J usage is TRBJ2-4; maybe TRBD2 (5 bases). CDR1 and CDR2 from the germline V gene are SGHTA and FQGNSA. The CDR3 length is 19 residues. V lost 5 bases, J lost 4 bases, and 27 bases lay in between. The CDR3 loop reads CASSARPDRRIYPKNIQYF. CDR3 coding DNA: TGTGCCAGCAGCGCCCGCCCCGACCGGAGGATTTACCCGAAAAACATTCAGTACTTC. The full variable domain, completed using reference TRBV7-2 and TRBJ2-4, is GAGVSQSPSNKVTEKGKDVELRCDPISGHTALYWYRQSLGQGLEFLIYFQGNSAPDKSGLPSDRFSAERTGGSVSTLTIQRTQQEDSAVYLCASSARPDRRIYPKNIQYFGAGTRLSVL.

This chain joins TRBV6-6 and TRBJ1-2, with TRBD1 matching 9 bases. The CDR3 runs to 16 residues. From germline, CDR1 is MNHNY and CDR2 SVGAGI (reference sequence). Losses at the gene ends were 6 bases for V and 6 bases for J; bases not matched to a gene: 14. The CDR3 nucleotides are TGTGCCAGCAGCCAGCCTGGGGACAGGGAGAGGGATGGCTACACCTTC. Protein: CASSQPGDRERDGYTF.

The chain has TRBV28 and TRBJ2-1; D may be TRBD1 (5 bases). The length of the CDR3 is 17 residues. Trimming left V 2 bases short and J 1 base short, with 15 bases between. CDR1 is MDHEN, CDR2 SYDVKM, per germline. For the CDR3, the DNA is TGTGCCAGCAGTTTAGTTGCGTCGAACAGGTCCTACAATGAGCAGTTCTTC. Protein product: CASSLVASNRSYNEQFF.

The J gene is TRBJ1-2, the V gene TRBV5-4; D gene unclear. V was cut by 2 bases and J by 7 bases, with 24 bases left in between. Germline CDR1 is SGHNT and CDR2 is YYREEE (reference sequence). The CDR3 length is 17 residues. The CDR3 region is CASSFTSTGRPARGYTF. In DNA form, the CDR3 reads TGTGCCAGCAGCTTCACAAGCACCGGGAGACCTGCCCGTGGCTACACCTTC.

The sample holds a few counts of this clone. The gene calls are TRBV7-9 and TRBJ1-2, with TRBD1 identical over 10 bases. This CDR3 has 19 residues. V lost 3 bases to trimming and J lost 4 bases; unmatched junction nucleotides: 17. Germline V CDR1 and CDR2: SEHNR, FQNEAQ (reference sequence). CDR3 protein: CASSFLFVRQGALPYGYTF. The CDR3 bases are TGTGCCAGCAGCTTCTTATTCGTTAGACAGGGGGCCTTGCCCTATGGCTACACCTTC.

The chain combines TRBV27 with TRBJ2-7, with 12 nucleotides matching TRBD1. Trimming at V came to 3 bases and at J to 2 bases, leaving 14 bases not matched to a gene. The germline V gene encodes CDR1 MNHEY and CDR2 SMNVEV (reference sequence). The CDR3 has 19 amino acids. CDR3 DNA: TGTGCCAGCAGTTTCTCCGTAACGGGACAGGGGGCAAGGGCCTACGAGCAGTACTTC. Translating gives CASSFSVTGQGARAYEQYF.

The V call is TRBV18, the J call TRBJ1-1; possibly TRBD1 for D (5 bases). This CDR3 has 18 amino acids. V lost 4 bases, J lost 0 bases, and 21 bases lay in between. Germline loops: CDR1 KGHSH, CDR2 LQKENI. The CDR3 loop is CASSLWGSHPLLNTEAFF. The CDR3, as DNA: TGTGCCAGCTCACTTTGGGGCAGCCACCCTCTCCTGAACACTGAAGCTTTCTTT.

The rearrangement joins TRBV2 to TRBJ1-2; D is perhaps TRBD1 (5 bases). Germline assignment: CDR1 SNHLY and CDR2 FYNNEI. Trimming pared 8 bases from V and 2 bases from J, leaving 21 bases between. This CDR3 spans 16 amino acids. The CDR3 here is CASLKTGLLLNYGYTF. Written as DNA, the CDR3 is TGTGCCAGCCTGAAAACGGGACTTTTGCTAAACTATGGCTACACCTTC.

This clone was seen a handful of times. The chain has TRBV27 and TRBJ2-2; 13 bases match TRBD2. Germline V gene lookup returns CDR1 MNHEY and CDR2 SMNVEV (reference sequence). The V gene end was trimmed by 6 bases and the J gene end by 6 bases; junction bases not matched to a gene: 13. This CDR3 is 18 amino acids long. The CDR3: CASSPSVGLAGVAGELFF. CDR3 nucleotide sequence: TGTGCCAGCAGCCCCTCCGTTGGACTAGCGGGGGTCGCCGGGGAGCTGTTTTTT.

This chain joins TRBV29-1 and TRBJ1-2; 12 bases align to TRBD1. Germline CDR1 is SQVTM and CDR2 is ANQGSEA. The length of the CDR3 is 16 residues. V was pared by 6 bases and J by 0 bases, with 8 bases of the junction left unmatched. This CDR3 reads CSVPGTGGDPNYGYTF. CDR3 bases: TGCAGCGTCCCAGGGACAGGGGGCGACCCTAACTATGGCTACACCTTC.

A few counts support this clone. This rearrangement joins TRBV28 to TRBJ1-5; D unclear. The germline V gene has CDR1 MDHEN and CDR2 SYDVKM. Trimming shortened V by 7 bases and J by 0 bases, and 4 bases separated the two germline ends. This CDR3 comprises 12 residues. The CDR3: CASTNSNQPQHF. CDR3 nucleotides: TGTGCCAGCACCAATAGCAATCAGCCCCAGCATTTT.